The clone carrying this TCR beta chain has just a few counts. The DNA is left out, because the CDR3 cannot be placed on it with certainty; the CDR3 is given as TCRdb lists it. The PBMCs studied were ones that came from around 10 ml fresh peripheral blood. This sample is part of a study of T cells in Graves' hyperthyroidism and ophthalmopathy. The germline V gene encodes CDR1 SGHAT and CDR2 FQNNGV. Including both end residues, the CDR3 is 16 amino acids long. TCR beta CDR3 sequences were amplified from RNA transcripts. HTBI primers were the set used in a first-round RT-PCR of the TCR CDR3. TCRdb re-derived calls from the multiplex PCR reads in MiXCR, one entry per CDR3 protein. The profile shows 350,000 or so distinct CDR3 sequences, around a sixth of them singletons.

V and J are TRBV11-2 and TRBJ2-7; the table calls TRBD1, which could not be checked here. This sequence originates from a woman aged 40-49 years with Graves' ophthalmopathy. The sample consisted of blood. The chain's CDR3 is CASRPAFGTGAYERYF.